This passage covers 11 T cell receptor beta chains from one sample sequenced in a study of molecular identifiers for immune sequencing clone quantification. TCRdb reprocessed the PCR reads via MiXCR and lists one record per CDR3 protein. The table shows approximately 500,000 distinct CDR3 sequences, with about 26% occurring only once. What was sequenced was naive CD8+ T cells from blood, with Jurkat cell RNA spiked in. The subset is: FACS-sorted CD8+CD4-CCR7+CD45RA+ naive T cells. The receptors were gathered from a human donor in good health. Some libraries in this study had Jurkat cell RNA spiked in.

This sequence joins TRBV20-1 and TRBJ2-7; D may be TRBD2 (5 bases). V shed 2 bases and J shed 1 base, with 12 bases lying between them. Germline loops: CDR1 DFQATT, CDR2 SNEGSKA (reference sequence). The length of the CDR3 is 14 residues. The CDR3 loop is CSARTRTGSYEQYF. CDR3 nucleotides: TGCAGTGCTAGAACCAGGACGGGGTCCTACGAGCAGTACTTC.

This clonotype was recorded many times. CDR3 loop: CASSLPGEQYF. The CDR3 nucleotides are TGCGCCAGCAGCTTGCCCGGGGAGCAGTACTTC. The rearrangement joins TRBV5-1 to TRBJ2-7; the D is unclear. CDR1 and CDR2 (germline): SGHRS, YFSETQ. Between the trimmed V and J ends, which lost 1 base and 7 bases, there was a span of 6 bases. The CDR3 sequence is 11 residues long.

V is TRBV28 and J is TRBJ2-1; 7 bases map to TRBD1. The CDR3 has 14 residues. Germline V lookup: CDR1 MDHEN, CDR2 SYDVKM. V was clipped by 5 bases and J by 4 bases; unmatched bases: 5. Here the CDR3 reads CASSGTVRYNEQFF. The CDR3 bases are TGTGCCAGCAGTGGGACAGTTCGATACAATGAGCAGTTCTTC.

The chain uses TRBV27 and TRBJ1-5; D uncertain. The CDR3 consists of 14 residues. V was shortened by 5 bases and J by 9 bases, with 17 bases between the two germline ends. The germline V gene has CDR1 MNHEY and CDR2 SMNVEV (reference sequence). In nucleotides, the CDR3 is TGTGCCAGCAGTCCCAATTACCTACGTTGGCCCCAGCATTTT. Protein sequence: CASSPNYLRWPQHF.

The chain couples TRBV5-6 to TRBJ2-1; D unclear. The V gene's germline CDR1 is SGHDT and CDR2 YYEEEE. The CDR3 length is 13 residues. The V gene lost 0 bases and the J gene lost 7 bases, with 8 bases spanning the gap. CDR3 coding DNA: TGTGCCAGCAGCTTGGGCGTCGGTAATGAGCAGTTCTTC. This encodes CASSLGVGNEQFF.

The chain has TRBV7-9 and TRBJ2-6, with D tentatively TRBD2 (5 bases). Germline V gene lookup returns CDR1 SEHNR and CDR2 FQNEAQ (reference sequence). V shed 2 bases and J shed 1 base, with 18 bases lying between them. CDR3 length: 19 residues. The CDR3, as DNA: TGTGCCAGCAGCTTAAGGCAGGACTTAGTCGAATCTGGGGCCAACGTCCTGACTTTC. Amino acids: CASSLRQDLVESGANVLTF.

The chain has TRBV4-1 and TRBJ2-3; 10 bases agree with TRBD1. Germline CDR1 MGHRA, CDR2 YSYEKL. CDR3 length equals 15 residues. V dropped 3 bases and J dropped 4; count of bases not matched to a gene: 4. The CDR3, as DNA: TGCGCCAGCAGCCAGGCGGACAGGGGGGCAGATACGCAGTATTTT. This translates into CASSQADRGADTQYF.

This clonotype was found a few times. V usage is TRBV6-4 and J usage is TRBJ2-5; 7 bases are a match to TRBD2. V lost 5 bases and J lost 1; bases outside the gene matches: 7. From germline, CDR1 is MRHNA and CDR2 SNTAGT. This CDR3 spans 15 amino acids. The chain's CDR3 is CASSRTASGQETQYF. In nucleotides, the CDR3 is TGTGCCAGCAGTCGAACAGCTAGCGGCCAAGAGACCCAGTACTTC.

This clonotype was seen at least ten times. The chain carries TRBV4-1 and TRBJ2-7; 8 nucleotides match TRBD1. Trimming cost V 3 bases and J 2 bases; bases outside gene matches: 6. Germline loops: CDR1 MGHRA, CDR2 YSYEKL. There are 15 residues in the CDR3. CDR3 coding DNA: TGCGCCAGCAGCCAGTCCGGGACAGGAGCCTACGAGCAGTACTTC. Its translation: CASSQSGTGAYEQYF.

The rearrangement links TRBV4-1 to TRBJ2-3, with 8 bases matching TRBD2. Germline CDR1 MGHRA, CDR2 YSYEKL. The CDR3 loop spans 14 amino acids. The junction had 6 bases not matched to a gene; V was cut back by 4 bases and J by 6 bases. The CDR3 DNA reads TGCGCCAGCAGCCCCCCGGGGGGGGGCGATACGCAGTATTTT. It specifies CASSPPGGGDTQYF.

V and J are TRBV19 and TRBJ2-3; tentative D call: TRBD2 (6 bases). This CDR3 spans 13 amino acids. CDR1 and CDR2 from the germline V gene are LNHDA and SQIVND (reference sequence). Trimming left V 4 bases short and J 4 bases short, with 9 bases between. The CDR3, as DNA: TGTGCCAGTAGTAGCGGGAATGCAGATACGCAGTATTTT. Translated: CASSSGNADTQYF.